This T cell receptor beta chain derives from a study of response to subunit inactivated influenza vaccine. V was trimmed by 2 bases and J by 4 bases, leaving 15 bases between them. Germline-derived CDR1 and CDR2 are MNHEY and SVGEGT. The CDR3 is 17 residues long. Comments on this clonotype: What it binds is not known.

Notes on the study in general: The authors put forward the suggestion that each seasonal influenza vaccination may bring in only a limited number of new T cells.

TCRdb recomputed calls from the RT-PCR reads with MiXCR, one row per CDR3 protein. The table includes 800,000 to 1,000,000 distinct CDR3 sequences, 21% detected once. This sequence originates from a man in his fifties who received an inactivated influenza vaccine. Sequences were derived from PBMCs from blood, sampled more than 4 days after vaccination. The chain has TRBV6-2 or TRBV6-3 and TRBJ2-6, with no clear D. Written as DNA, the CDR3 is TGTGCCAGCAGTTACCAGAGGAGAACATCAGGGGCCAACGTCCTGACTTTC. Protein sequence: CASSYQRRTSGANVLTF.